This T cell receptor beta chain is drawn from a study of cytomegalovirus exposure and HLA in healthy donors. Study summary: From about 170 million T cells, an earlier analysis saw 117 million unique TCR beta sequences.

Study-wide results and caveats: Presence/absence analyses took donor sequencing depth as roughly uniform.

The J segment lost 3 bases and the V segment lost 7 bases, leaving 6 bases of the junction unmatched. The CDR3 consists of 13 residues. Per the germline V gene, CDR1 is MNHNY and CDR2 is SVGAGI (reference sequence). Both 60 Vbeta primers and 13 Jbeta primers went into the PCR. The repertoire was sequenced with immunoSEQ multiplex PCR; TCRdb's copy has only in-frame clones and lacks some. This table has 85,000 to 100,000 clones, roughly 80% appearing once. Remarks on this clone: As yet, its antigen is unknown.

The material sequenced was PBMCs. The sequence came from a girl aged 2 to 10 in good health and CMV-seropositive. The chain recombines TRBV6-6 with TRBJ2-7; 7 nucleotides agree with TRBD1. In nucleotides, the CDR3 is TGTGCCAGCACCCCACGGGACAGCTACGAGCAGTACTTC. Protein product: CASTPRDSYEQYF.